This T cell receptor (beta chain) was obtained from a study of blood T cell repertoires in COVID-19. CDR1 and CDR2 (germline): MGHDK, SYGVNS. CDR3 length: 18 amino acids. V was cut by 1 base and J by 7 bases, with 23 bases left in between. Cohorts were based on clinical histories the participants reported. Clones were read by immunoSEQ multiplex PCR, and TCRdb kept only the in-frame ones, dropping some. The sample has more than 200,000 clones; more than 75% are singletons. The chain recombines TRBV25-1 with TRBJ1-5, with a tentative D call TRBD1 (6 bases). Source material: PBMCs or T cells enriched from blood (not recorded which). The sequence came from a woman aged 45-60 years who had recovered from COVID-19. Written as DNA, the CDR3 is TGTGCCAGCAGTGAATCTTTTGGTCGGGGGGAGAGGGGGCAGCCCCAGCATTTT. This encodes CASSESFGRGERGQPQHF.